The clone carrying this TCR beta chain was detected only once. Sequencing was performed with immunoSEQ multiplex PCR; in TCRdb, only in-frame clones are kept and a portion is missing. In the table there are roughly 280,000 clones, roughly 86% of which are singletons. This CDR3 is 15 amino acids long. V gave up 5 bases and J gave up 5 bases; unmatched junction bases: 5. Germline lookup yields CDR1 MNHNY and CDR2 SVGAGI (reference sequence). This sample was taken from a study of blood T cell repertoires in COVID-19. Study context: PBMCs, B-cell-depleted T cells, or T cells were the source of the cDNA or gDNA that made up the material.

This sequence joins TRBV6-6 and TRBJ1-6; TRBD1 agrees at 8 bases. The receptor's source is a man aged 35-49 years with active or convalescent COVID-19. Sample: peripheral blood. The CDR3 sequence: CASSIDRGNNSPLHF. The CDR3 DNA follows: TGTGCCAGCAGTATCGACAGGGGCAATAATTCACCCCTCCACTTT.